The present entry profiles one T cell receptor (beta chain) with its context. What it binds is not known. Time point reported: peripheral blood 6 weeks after treatment start. This sample is part of a study of PD-L1 blockade in urothelial cancer. Across the study: Patients took up atezolizumab in 2014 at 1,200 mg intravenously every 3 weeks. Males with bladder-origin urothelial cancer made up twenty-five of 29 patients. Study-level results: Tumor-linked clones in blood grew more by 3 weeks in durable-benefit patients.

Sequencing used immunoSEQ multiplex PCR; TCRdb keeps in-frame clones, though not all of them. The sample shows about 45,000 clones, roughly four fifths of them seen only once. The CDR3 extends over 12 amino acids. CDR1 and CDR2 (germline): SQVTM, ANQGSEA. Germline trimming cut 8 bases from V and 4 bases from J; bases unmatched to any gene: 4. This receptor was identified in a man aged 60-69 years with urothelial cancer. The rearrangement joins TRBV29-1 to TRBJ1-1; 10 bases are shared with TRBD1. The sample in question was PBMCs, obtained around atezolizumab (anti-PD-L1) treatment. CDR3 amino acids: CSTWTGGTEAFF. CDR3 in DNA: TGCAGCACTTGGACAGGGGGCACTGAAGCTTTCTTT.